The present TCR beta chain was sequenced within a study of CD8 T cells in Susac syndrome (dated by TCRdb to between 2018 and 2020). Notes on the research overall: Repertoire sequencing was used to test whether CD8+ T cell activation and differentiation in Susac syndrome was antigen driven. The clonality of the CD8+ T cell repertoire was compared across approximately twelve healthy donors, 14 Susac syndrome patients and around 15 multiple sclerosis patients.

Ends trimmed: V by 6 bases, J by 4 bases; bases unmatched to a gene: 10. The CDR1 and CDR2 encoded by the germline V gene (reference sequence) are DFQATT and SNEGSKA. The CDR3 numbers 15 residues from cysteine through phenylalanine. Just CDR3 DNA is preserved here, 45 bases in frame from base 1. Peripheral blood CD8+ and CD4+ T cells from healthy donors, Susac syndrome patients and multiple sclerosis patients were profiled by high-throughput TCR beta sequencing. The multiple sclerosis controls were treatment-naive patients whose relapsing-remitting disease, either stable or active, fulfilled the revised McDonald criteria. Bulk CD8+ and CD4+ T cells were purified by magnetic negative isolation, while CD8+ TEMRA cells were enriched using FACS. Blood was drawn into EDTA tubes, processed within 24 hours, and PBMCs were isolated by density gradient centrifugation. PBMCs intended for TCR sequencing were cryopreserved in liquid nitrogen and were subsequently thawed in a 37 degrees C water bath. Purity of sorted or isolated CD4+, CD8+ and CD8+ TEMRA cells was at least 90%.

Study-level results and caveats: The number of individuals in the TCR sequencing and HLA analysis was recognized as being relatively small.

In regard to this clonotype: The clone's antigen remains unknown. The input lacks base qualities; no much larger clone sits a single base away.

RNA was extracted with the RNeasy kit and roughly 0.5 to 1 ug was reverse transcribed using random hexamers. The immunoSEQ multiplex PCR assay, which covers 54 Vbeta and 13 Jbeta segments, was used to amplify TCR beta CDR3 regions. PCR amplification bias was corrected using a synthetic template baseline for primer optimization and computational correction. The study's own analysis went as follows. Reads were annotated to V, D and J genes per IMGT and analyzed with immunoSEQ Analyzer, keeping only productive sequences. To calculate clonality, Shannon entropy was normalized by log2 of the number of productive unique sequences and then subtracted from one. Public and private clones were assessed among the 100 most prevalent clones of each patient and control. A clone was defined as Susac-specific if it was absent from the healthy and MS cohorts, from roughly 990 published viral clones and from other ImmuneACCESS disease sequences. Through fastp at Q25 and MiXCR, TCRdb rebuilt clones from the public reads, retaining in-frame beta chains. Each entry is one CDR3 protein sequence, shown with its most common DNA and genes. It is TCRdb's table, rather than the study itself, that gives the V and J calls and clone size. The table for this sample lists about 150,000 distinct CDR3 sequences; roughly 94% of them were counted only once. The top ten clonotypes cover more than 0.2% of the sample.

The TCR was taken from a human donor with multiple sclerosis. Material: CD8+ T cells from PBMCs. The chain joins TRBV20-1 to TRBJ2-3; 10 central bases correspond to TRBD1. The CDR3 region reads CSASHWTGGADTQYF. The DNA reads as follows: TGCAGTGCCTCCCATTGGACAGGGGGAGCAGATACGCAGTATTTT.